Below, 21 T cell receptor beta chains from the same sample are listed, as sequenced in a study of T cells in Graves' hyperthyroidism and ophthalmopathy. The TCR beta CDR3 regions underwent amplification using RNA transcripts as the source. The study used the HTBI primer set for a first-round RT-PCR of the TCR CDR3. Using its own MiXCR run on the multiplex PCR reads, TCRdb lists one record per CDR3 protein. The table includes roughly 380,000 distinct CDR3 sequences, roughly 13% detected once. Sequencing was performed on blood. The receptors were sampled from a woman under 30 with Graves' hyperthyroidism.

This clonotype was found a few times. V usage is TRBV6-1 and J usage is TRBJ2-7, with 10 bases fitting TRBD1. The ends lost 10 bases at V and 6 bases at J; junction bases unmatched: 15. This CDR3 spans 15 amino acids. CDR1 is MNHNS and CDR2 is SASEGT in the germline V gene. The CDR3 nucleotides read TGTGCCACAAAAAGGATTACGACAGGGGGCTCCGAGCAGTACTTC. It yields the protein CATKRITTGGSEQYF.

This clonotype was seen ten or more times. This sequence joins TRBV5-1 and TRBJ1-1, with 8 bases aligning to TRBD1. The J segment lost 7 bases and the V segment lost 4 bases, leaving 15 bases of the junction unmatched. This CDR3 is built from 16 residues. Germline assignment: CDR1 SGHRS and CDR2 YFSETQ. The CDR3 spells CASSAGKDRAPIEAFF. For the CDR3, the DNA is TGCGCCAGCAGCGCTGGGAAGGACAGGGCCCCCATTGAAGCTTTCTTT. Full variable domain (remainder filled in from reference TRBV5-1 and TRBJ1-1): KAGVTQTPRYLIKTRGQQVTLSCSPISGHRSVSWYQQTPGQGLQFLFEYFSETQRNKGNFPGRFSGRQFSNSRSEMNVSTLELGDSALYLCASSAGKDRAPIEAFFGQGTRLTVV.

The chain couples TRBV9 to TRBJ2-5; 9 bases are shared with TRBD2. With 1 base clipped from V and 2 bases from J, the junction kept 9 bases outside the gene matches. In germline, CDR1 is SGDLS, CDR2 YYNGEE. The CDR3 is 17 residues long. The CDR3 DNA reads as TGTGCCAGCAGCGTAACCCGGGCGGGAGGGTCACAAGAGACCCAGTACTTC. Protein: CASSVTRAGGSQETQYF.

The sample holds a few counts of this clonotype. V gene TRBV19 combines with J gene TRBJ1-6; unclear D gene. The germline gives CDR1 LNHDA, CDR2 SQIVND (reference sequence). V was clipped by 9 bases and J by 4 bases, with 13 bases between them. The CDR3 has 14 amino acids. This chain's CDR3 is CASHPASYNSPLHF. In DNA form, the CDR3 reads TGTGCCAGCCACCCGGCTTCTTATAATTCACCCCTCCACTTT.

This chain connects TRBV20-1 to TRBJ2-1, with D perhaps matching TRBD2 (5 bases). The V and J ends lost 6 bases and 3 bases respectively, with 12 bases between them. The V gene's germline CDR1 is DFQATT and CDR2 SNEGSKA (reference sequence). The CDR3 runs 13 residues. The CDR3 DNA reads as TGCAGTGCCATGAGGGAGATCTACAATGAGCAGTTCTTC. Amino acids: CSAMREIYNEQFF.

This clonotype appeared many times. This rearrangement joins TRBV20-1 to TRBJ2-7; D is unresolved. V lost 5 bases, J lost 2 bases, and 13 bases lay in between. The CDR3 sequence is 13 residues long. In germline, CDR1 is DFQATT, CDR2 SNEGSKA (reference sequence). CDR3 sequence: CSAPSNQPYEQYF. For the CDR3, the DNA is TGCAGTGCTCCCTCCAATCAACCCTACGAGCAGTACTTC.

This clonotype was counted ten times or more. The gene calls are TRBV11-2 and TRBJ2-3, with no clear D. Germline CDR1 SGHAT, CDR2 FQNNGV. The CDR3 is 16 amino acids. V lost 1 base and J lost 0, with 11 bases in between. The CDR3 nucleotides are TGTGCCAGCAGCTTAGCAGTTGGAGCTAGCACAGATACGCAGTATTTT. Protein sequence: CASSLAVGASTDTQYF.

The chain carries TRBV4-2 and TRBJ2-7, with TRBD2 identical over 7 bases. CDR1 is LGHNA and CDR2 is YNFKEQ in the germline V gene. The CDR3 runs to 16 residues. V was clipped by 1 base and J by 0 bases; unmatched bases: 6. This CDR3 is CASSQAAGAGSYEQYF. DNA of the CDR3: TGTGCCAGCAGCCAAGCTGCGGGAGCGGGCTCCTACGAGCAGTACTTC.

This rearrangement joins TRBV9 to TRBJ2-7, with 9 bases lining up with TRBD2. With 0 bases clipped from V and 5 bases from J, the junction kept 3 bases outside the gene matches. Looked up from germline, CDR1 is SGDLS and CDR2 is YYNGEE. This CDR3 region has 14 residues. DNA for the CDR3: TGTGCCAGCAGCGTAGGGGCGGGAGGGCACGAGCAGTACTTC. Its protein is CASSVGAGGHEQYF.

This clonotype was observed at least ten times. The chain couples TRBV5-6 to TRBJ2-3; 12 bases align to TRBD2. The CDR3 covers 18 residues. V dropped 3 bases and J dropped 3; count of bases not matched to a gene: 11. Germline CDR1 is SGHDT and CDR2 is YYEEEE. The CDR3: CASSWVASGRETTDTQYF. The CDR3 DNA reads TGTGCCAGCAGCTGGGTCGCTAGCGGGAGGGAAACAACAGATACGCAGTATTTT.

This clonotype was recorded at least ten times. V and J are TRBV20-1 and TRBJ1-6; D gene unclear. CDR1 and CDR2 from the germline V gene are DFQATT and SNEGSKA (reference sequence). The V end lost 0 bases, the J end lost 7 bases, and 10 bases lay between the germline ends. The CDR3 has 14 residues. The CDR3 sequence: CSARDQAFNSPLHF. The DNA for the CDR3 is TGCAGTGCTAGAGACCAGGCCTTCAATTCACCCCTCCACTTT.

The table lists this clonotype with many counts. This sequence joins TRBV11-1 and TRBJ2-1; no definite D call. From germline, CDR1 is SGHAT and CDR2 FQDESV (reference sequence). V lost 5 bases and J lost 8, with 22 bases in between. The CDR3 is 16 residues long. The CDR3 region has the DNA TGTGCCAGCAGCCCCATCCTCGGACGTGCATCGTATGAGCAGTTCTTC. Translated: CASSPILGRASYEQFF.

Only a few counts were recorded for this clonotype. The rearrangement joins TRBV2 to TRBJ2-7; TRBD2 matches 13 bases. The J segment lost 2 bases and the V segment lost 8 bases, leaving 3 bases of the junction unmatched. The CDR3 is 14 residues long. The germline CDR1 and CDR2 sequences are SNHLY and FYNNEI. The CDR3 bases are TGTGCCAGCTTCGGGACTAGCGGGGCCTACGAGCAGTACTTC. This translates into CASFGTSGAYEQYF.

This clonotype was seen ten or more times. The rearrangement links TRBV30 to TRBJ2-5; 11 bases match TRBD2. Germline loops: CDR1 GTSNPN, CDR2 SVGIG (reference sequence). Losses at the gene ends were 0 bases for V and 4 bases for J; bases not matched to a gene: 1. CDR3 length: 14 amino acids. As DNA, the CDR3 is TGTGCCTGGAGTGTACTAGCGGGAGTAGAGACCCAGTACTTC. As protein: CAWSVLAGVETQYF.

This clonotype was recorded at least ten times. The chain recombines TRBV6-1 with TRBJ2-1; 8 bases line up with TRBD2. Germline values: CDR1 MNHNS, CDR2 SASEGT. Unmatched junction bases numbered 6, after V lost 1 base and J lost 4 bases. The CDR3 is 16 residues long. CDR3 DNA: TGTGCCAGCAGTGAAGAAGACGGGAGGGGATACAATGAGCAGTTCTTC. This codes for CASSEEDGRGYNEQFF.

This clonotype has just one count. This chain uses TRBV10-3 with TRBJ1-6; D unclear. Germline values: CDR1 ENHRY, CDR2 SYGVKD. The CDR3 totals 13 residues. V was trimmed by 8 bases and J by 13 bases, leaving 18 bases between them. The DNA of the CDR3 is TGTGCCATCGGCCGGGAGACAATAAGTCCCCTCCACTTT. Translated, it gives CAIGRETISPLHF.

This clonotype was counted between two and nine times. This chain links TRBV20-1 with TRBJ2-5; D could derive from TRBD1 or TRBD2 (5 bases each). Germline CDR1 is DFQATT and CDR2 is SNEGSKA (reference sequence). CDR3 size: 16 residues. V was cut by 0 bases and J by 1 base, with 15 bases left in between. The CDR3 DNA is TGCAGTGCTAGAGATGACGGGGCAGGGAGCCAAGAGACCCAGTACTTC. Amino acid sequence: CSARDDGAGSQETQYF.

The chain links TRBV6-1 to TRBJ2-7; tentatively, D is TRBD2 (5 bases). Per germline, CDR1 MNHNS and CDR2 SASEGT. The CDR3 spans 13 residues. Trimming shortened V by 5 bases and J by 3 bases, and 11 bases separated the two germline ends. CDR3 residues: CASSPDSNYEQYF. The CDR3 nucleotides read TGTGCCAGCAGTCCGGACTCTAACTACGAGCAGTACTTC.

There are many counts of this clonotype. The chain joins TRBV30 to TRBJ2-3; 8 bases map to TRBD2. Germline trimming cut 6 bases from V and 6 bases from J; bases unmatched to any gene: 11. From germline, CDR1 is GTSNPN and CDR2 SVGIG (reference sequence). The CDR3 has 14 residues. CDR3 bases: TGTGCCTGCGAACTAGCGGCGTACGGGGATACGCAGTATTTT. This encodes CACELAAYGDTQYF.

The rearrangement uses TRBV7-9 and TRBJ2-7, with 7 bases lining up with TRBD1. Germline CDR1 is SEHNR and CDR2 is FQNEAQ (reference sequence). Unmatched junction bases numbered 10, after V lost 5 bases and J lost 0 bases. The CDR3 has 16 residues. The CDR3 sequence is CASSLYGQESSYEQYF. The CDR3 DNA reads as TGTGCCAGCAGCCTCTACGGACAGGAGAGCTCCTACGAGCAGTACTTC.

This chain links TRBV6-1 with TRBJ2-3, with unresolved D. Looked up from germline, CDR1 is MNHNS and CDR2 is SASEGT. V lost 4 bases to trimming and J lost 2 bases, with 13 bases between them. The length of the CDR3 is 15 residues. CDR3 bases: TGTGCCAGCAGTGTACGGGCCTCGGCCACAGATACGCAGTATTTT. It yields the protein CASSVRASATDTQYF.